This T cell receptor beta chain was sequenced during a study of shared clonotypes between healthy human individuals. General study points: Naive subsets generally had larger estimated richness than memory subsets.

CDR1 and CDR2 (germline): SEHNR, FQNEAQ (reference sequence). V lost 1 base and J lost 1, with 10 bases in between. The CDR3 length is 15 residues. A note on this clone: Its antigen is currently unknown.

TCRdb keeps only in-frame clones here, not all; method: immunoSEQ multiplex PCR. The sample lists 1.5 million to 2.5 million clones; over 85% were seen once. Positively selected for CCR7, the CD45RO-negative cells used as naive CD8 cells excluded terminally differentiated effector memory CD45RA+ cells. The TCR comes from a man aged 18 to 29 in good health. Sequencing was done on a sample of naive CD8+ T cells sorted from blood. The chain recombines TRBV7-9 with TRBJ1-1, with unresolved D. CDR3 DNA sequence: TGTGCCAGCAGCTTAGTGTATAGATGGAACACTGAAGCTTTCTTT. Amino acid sequence: CASSLVYRWNTEAFF. Looking up the rest from reference TRBV7-9 and TRBJ1-1 gives the full variable domain: DTGVSQNPRHKITKRGQNVTFRCDPISEHNRLYWYRQTLGQGPEFLTYFQNEAQLEKSRLLSDRFSAERPKGSFSTLEIQRTEQGDSAMYLCASSLVYRWNTEAFFGQGTRLTVV.